Below, 5 T cell receptor beta chains from the same sample are listed, as sequenced in a study of cytomegalovirus exposure and HLA in healthy donors. The PCR had 60 Vbeta and 13 Jbeta primers. TCRdb's copy holds only in-frame clones and misses some; the assay was immunoSEQ multiplex PCR. The table has some 110,000 clones, approximately 70% seen once; the top ten hold 1.5%. Sequenced input: PBMCs. The receptors derive from a man aged 18-30 years in good health and CMV-seronegative.

The CDR3 protein is CASSVASGGRQETQYF. CDR3 bases: TGTGCCAGCAGCGTAGCCTCGGGTGGCCGGCAAGAGACCCAGTACTTC. The gene calls are TRBV9 and TRBJ2-5; D unresolved. The CDR3 totals 16 residues. Germline V CDR1 and CDR2: SGDLS, YYNGEE. Between the trimmed V and J ends, which lost 0 bases and 2 bases, there was a span of 14 bases.

The gene calls are TRBV5-4 and TRBJ2-1; 8 nucleotides align to TRBD1. Germline lookup yields CDR1 SGHNT and CDR2 YYREEE (reference sequence). Losses at the gene ends were 5 bases for V and 3 bases for J; bases not matched to a gene: 7. This CDR3 is 15 amino acids long. The CDR3 nucleotides read TGTGCCAGCAGAACCGGACAGGGAATCTACAATGAGCAGTTCTTC. The encoded protein is CASRTGQGIYNEQFF.

The count of this clone is one. This CDR3 reads CASSVAVSTDTQYF. The CDR3 DNA follows: TGTGCCAGCAGCGTAGCGGTTAGCACAGATACGCAGTATTTT. The chain recombines TRBV9 with TRBJ2-3, with D uncertain. CDR1 and CDR2 from the germline V gene are SGDLS and YYNGEE. Trimming pared 0 bases from V and 0 bases from J, leaving 5 bases between. This CDR3 region has 14 residues.

J is TRBJ1-1 and V is TRBV27; D is uncertain. This CDR3 is built from 14 residues. The ends were cut back, 7 bases at V and 7 bases at J, with 19 bases in the middle. Germline values: CDR1 MNHEY, CDR2 SMNVEV (reference sequence). CDR3 sequence (DNA): TGTGCCAGCACCCCCCTAGGTGGGAGGGATGAAGCTTTCTTT. As protein: CASTPLGGRDEAFF.

V and J are TRBV19 and TRBJ2-1, with D maybe TRBD2 (5 bases). Per the germline V gene, CDR1 is LNHDA and CDR2 is SQIVND (reference sequence). V was pared by 5 bases and J by 3 bases, with 11 bases between. This CDR3 has 14 residues. CDR3 sequence (DNA): TGTGCCAGTAGTCCCAGGACTGACTACAATGAGCAGTTCTTC. The encoded protein is CASSPRTDYNEQFF.